Given below is one T cell receptor (beta chain) in context. Its target antigen remains unknown. Nothing much larger sits one base from this clone, and base qualities are not available. The time point label corresponds to: blood 2 weeks post-SBRT. The sample's treatment or condition label, decoded: 15 Gy SBRT to primary tumor, nephrectomy 4 weeks later. To track tumor-enriched clonotypes, serial peripheral blood was sampled from radiation-treated patients at baseline and at 2 weeks and 4 weeks after SBRT. Every patient had renal cell carcinoma of clear cell pathology. The QIAamp DNA Blood Mini Kit (Qiagen) was used to prepare genomic DNA for TCR sequencing. The analyses included only samples that passed all quality control checks. The sample originates from a study of radiation and T cells in renal cell carcinoma (TCRdb year 2020). As for the study more broadly: Samples were obtained from a clinical trial, in which 15 Gy stereotactic body radiation therapy was delivered to primary renal cell carcinomas and nephrectomy was performed 4 weeks later. TCR beta sequencing covered approximately 51 samples in total, comprising roughly 25 tumors and approximately 27 peripheral blood samples. Across all 53 samples, several million unique CDR3 nucleotide sequences encoding around 2,500,000 unique CDR3 amino acid sequences were identified. The research as a whole found: Because pretreatment tumor biopsies were not available, the study could not determine whether clonotypes were already present within the tumor at baseline. Changes in the blood repertoire were not tracked past 4 weeks after treatment. In blood, the top tumor clonotypes increased from baseline to 2 weeks after radiation and then shrank by 4 weeks, which suggests a temporary expansion of tumor-resident clones. Effects of radiation dose or scheduling on the TCR repertoire could not be addressed with the single-armed trial design.

The immunoSEQ kit was used, according to the manufacturer's recommendations, to generate TCR beta libraries from genomic DNA. To prepare libraries, a first multiplex PCR with proprietary primers was run, followed by a second PCR that added unique barcodes, and a bead cleanup was done after each round. Each sample batch included a kit-provided positive control reaction and a negative control reaction. The final libraries were assessed on an Agilent 4200 TapeStation D1000 ScreenTape, pooled by volume, and quantified by qPCR. Sequencing ran on an Illumina NextSeq500 with a MidOutput 150-cycle cartridge, using 156 Read1 and 15 Index1 cycles with kit custom primers. The pooled library was loaded at around 0.93 pM with roughly 19% PhiX control spiked in. Turning to the authors' computational methods: Vendor-processed data were analyzed in R, with a clonotype defined as all T cells sharing the same CDR3 nucleotide sequence. For clone abundance analyses, frequencies were normalized to the 10,000 most abundant clones in each sample. Public T cell clones, averaging fewer than five per sample, were removed before analysis. A difference in abundance of at least 32-fold between compartments was used to define tumor-enriched and baseline blood-enriched clonotypes. A beta-binomial differential abundance model was used to identify clonotypes that were expanded or contracted between blood time points. Similarity between tumor and blood repertoires was quantified using the Baroni-Urbani and Buser coefficient, and groups were compared with two-tailed Wilcoxon tests in R. Imported from immuneACCESS, the table was reduced by TCRdb to in-frame sequences with V and J called. These copies leave out some clones; in studies compared against another copy, an unresolved V gene accounts for under half, and the cause of the remainder is not known. V and J calls and clone size are copied from that table; D and trimming were computed from the DNA. The sample table shows about 130,000 clones, and 88% are seen once. The ten largest clones represent approximately 5.8% of the sample.

CDR1 and CDR2 (MNHNY, SVGAGI) derive from the germline V gene (reference sequence). V is trimmed back by 2 bases and J by 2 bases, and the junction contains 4 bases that no gene match accounts for. The CDR3, from cysteine to phenylalanine, totals 15 residues. The sequence is cut down to CDR3 DNA, 45 bases in frame from base 1. The receptor's source is a woman between 65 and 79 years old with renal cell carcinoma. The rearrangement combines TRBV6-6 with TRBJ1-1, with TRBD1 matching 8 junction bases. Material: blood, obtained from a patient whose treatment included radiotherapy and nephrectomy. In nucleotides, the sequence is TGTGCCAGCAGTTACCAGGACAGGGATAACACTGAAGCTTTCTTT. This encodes CASSYQDRDNTEAFF.